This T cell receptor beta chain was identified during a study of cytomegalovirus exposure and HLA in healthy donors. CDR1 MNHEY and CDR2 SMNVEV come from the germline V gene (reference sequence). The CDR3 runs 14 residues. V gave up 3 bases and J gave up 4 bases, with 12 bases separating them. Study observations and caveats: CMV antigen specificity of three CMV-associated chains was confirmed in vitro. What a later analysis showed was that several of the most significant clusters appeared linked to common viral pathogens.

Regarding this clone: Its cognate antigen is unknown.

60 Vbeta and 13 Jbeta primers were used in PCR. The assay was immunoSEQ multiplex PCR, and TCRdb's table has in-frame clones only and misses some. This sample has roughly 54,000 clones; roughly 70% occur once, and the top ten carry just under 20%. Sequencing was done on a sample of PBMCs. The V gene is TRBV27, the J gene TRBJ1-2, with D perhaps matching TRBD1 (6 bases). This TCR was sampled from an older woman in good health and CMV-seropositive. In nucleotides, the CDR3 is TGTGCCAGCAGTTTGATGGGACAAGGCTATGGCTACACCTTC. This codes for CASSLMGQGYGYTF.